These 6 T cell receptor beta chains originate from one sample sequenced in a study of T cell clonotyping in hematopoietic cell transplantation. Profiling relied on immunoSEQ multiplex PCR, and the TCRdb table lists in-frame clones only, not all of them. The sample shows 25,000 to 30,000 clones, approximately 90% of them seen only once. The sample in question was PBMCs, obtained 100 days after allogeneic stem cell transplant. The source is a female patient aged 45 to 65 who had an allogeneic stem cell transplant from a related donor, so the T cells may come from the graft donor. Some clones in this sample may be carry-over from other donors' samples.

CDR3 loop: CASRTGTGYGYTF. The CDR3 DNA sequence: TGTGCCAGCAGGACCGGGACAGGCTATGGCTACACCTTC. This chain links TRBV2 with TRBJ1-2, with 8 positions matching TRBD1. With 6 bases clipped from V and 4 bases from J, the junction kept 4 bases outside the gene matches. The CDR3 contains 13 residues. Germline V CDR1 and CDR2: SNHLY, FYNNEI.

This clone was seen a handful of times. Here the CDR3 reads CAWSGGLGNNYGYTF. In nucleotides, the CDR3 is TGTGCCTGGAGTGGGGGGTTAGGAAACAACTATGGCTACACCTTC. This chain links TRBV30 with TRBJ1-2, with D possibly matching TRBD1 (5 bases). This CDR3 is 15 amino acids long. Per germline, CDR1 GTSNPN and CDR2 SVGIG (reference sequence). V dropped 1 base and J dropped 2 bases, with 14 bases sitting between them.

This clone was observed a single time. The same CDR3 arises from other DNA sequences in this sample as well. The gene calls are TRBV4-1 and TRBJ1-5; a possible D gene is TRBD1 (5 bases). The ends were cut back, 3 bases at V and 5 bases at J, with 14 bases in the middle. CDR1 and CDR2 from the germline V gene are MGHRA and YSYEKL. The CDR3 covers 15 residues. For the CDR3, the DNA is TGCGCCAGCAGCCAGACCCAGGGAACCCATCAGCCCCAGCATTTT. Translation gives CASSQTQGTHQPQHF.

The V and J genes are TRBV6-1 and TRBJ1-1; D ambiguous. Germline V CDR1 and CDR2: MNHNS, SASEGT. Trimming shortened V by 6 bases and J by 6 bases, and 20 bases separated the two germline ends. CDR3 size: 15 residues. CDR3 sequence (DNA): TGTGCCAGCAGCCCCTCCCGCCTAATGGGCCCTGAAGCTTTCTTT. Its protein product is CASSPSRLMGPEAFF.

V gene TRBV30 combines with J gene TRBJ1-5; D is undetermined. V gave up 0 bases and J gave up 9 bases, with 9 bases separating them. The V gene's germline CDR1 is GTSNPN and CDR2 SVGIG (reference sequence). The CDR3 extends over 12 amino acids. CDR3 in amino acids: CAWSVPSAPQHF. The DNA of the CDR3 is TGTGCCTGGAGTGTACCATCGGCGCCCCAGCATTTT.

The rearrangement links TRBV13 to TRBJ1-2; possibly TRBD1 for D (6 bases). The CDR3 covers 14 residues. The germline gives CDR1 PRHDT, CDR2 FYEKMQ (reference sequence). V gave up 4 bases and J gave up 4 bases, with 13 bases separating them. The CDR3 region has the DNA TGTGCCAGCAGCTCCCGGACAGACCTCTATGGCTACACCTTC. Encoded protein: CASSSRTDLYGYTF.